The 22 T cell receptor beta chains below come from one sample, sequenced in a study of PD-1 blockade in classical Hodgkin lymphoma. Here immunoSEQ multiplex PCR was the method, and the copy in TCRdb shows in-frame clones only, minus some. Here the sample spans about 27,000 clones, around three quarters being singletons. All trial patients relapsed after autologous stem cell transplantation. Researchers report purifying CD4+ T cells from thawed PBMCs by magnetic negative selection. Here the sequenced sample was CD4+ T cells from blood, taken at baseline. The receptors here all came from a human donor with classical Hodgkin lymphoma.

CDR3 DNA sequence: TGTGCCAGCAGCTTAGATGGGGGGGTAGGGGAGCAGTACTTC. Translation gives CASSLDGGVGEQYF. The chain uses TRBV11-3 and TRBJ2-7; TRBD2 matches 7 bases. V trimming: 0 bases; J trimming: 7 bases; junction bases outside the gene matches: 6. Germline lookup yields CDR1 SGHNT and CDR2 YENEEA. This CDR3 spans 14 amino acids. The entire variable domain, with the rest obtained from reference TRBV11-3 and TRBJ2-7, is as follows: EAGVVQSPRYKIIEKKQPVAFWCNPISGHNTLYWYLQNLGQGPELLIRYENEEAVDDSQLPKDRFSAERLKGVDSTLKIQPAELGDSAVYLCASSLDGGVGEQYFGPGTRLTVT.

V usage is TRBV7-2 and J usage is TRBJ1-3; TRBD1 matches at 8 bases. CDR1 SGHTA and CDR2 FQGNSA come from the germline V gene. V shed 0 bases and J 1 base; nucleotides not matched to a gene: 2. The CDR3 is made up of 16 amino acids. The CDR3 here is CASSLADRGSGNTIYF. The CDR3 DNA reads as TGTGCCAGCAGCTTAGCCGACAGGGGATCTGGAAACACCATATATTTT.

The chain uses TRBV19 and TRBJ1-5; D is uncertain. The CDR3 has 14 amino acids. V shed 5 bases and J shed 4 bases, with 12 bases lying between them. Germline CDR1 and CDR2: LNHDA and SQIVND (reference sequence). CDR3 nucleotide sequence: TGTGCCAGTAGTCCCCAGATTGGGAATCAGCCCCAGCATTTT. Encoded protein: CASSPQIGNQPQHF.

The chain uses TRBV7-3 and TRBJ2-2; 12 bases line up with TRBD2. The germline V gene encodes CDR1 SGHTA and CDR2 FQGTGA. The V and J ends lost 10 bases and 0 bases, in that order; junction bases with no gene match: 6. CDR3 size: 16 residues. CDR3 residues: CATALAGGPNTGELFF. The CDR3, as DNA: TGTGCCACCGCACTAGCGGGGGGCCCGAACACCGGGGAGCTGTTTTTT.

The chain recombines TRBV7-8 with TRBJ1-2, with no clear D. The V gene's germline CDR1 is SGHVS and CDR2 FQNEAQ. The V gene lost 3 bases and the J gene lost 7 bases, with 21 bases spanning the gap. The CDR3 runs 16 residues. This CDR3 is CASSFPGPHGGSGYTF. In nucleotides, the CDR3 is TGTGCCAGCAGCTTCCCCGGGCCCCATGGAGGATCTGGCTACACCTTC.

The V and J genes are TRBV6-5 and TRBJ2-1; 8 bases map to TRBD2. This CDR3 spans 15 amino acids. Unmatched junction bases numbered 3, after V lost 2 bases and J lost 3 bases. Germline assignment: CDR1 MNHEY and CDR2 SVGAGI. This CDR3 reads CASSYEGLVYNEQFF. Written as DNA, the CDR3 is TGTGCCAGCAGTTACGAGGGACTAGTCTACAATGAGCAGTTCTTC.

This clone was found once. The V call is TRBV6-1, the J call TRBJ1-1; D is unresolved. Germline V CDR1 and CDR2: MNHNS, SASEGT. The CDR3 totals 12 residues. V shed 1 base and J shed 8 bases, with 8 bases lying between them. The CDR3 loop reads CASSEGGPEAFF. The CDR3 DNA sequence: TGTGCCAGCAGTGAAGGAGGTCCCGAAGCTTTCTTT.

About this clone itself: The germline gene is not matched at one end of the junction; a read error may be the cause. CDR3 amino acids: CASSNGGGRNTEAFF. Written as DNA, the CDR3 is TGCGCCAGCAGCAACGGGGGTGGACGGAACACTGAAGCCTTCTTT. This sequence joins TRBV5-4 and TRBJ1-1; tentative D call: TRBD1 (5 bases). The germline V gene has CDR1 SGHNT and CDR2 YYREEE (reference sequence). The CDR3 contains 15 residues.

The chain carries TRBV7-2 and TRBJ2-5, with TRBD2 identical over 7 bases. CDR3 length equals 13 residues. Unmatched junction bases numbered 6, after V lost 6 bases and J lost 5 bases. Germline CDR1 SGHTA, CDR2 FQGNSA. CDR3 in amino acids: CASRTRGVETQYF. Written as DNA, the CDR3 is TGTGCCAGCAGGACCCGGGGGGTGGAGACCCAGTACTTC.

For the CDR3, the DNA is TGTGCCAGCAGCCCTGGCAGGAACAACTATGGCTACACCTTC. Its protein product is CASSPGRNNYGYTF. This chain joins TRBV7-2 and TRBJ1-2; no definite D call. Germline V gene lookup returns CDR1 SGHTA and CDR2 FQGNSA. Trimming took 5 bases from V and 2 from J, leaving 12 bases between them. CDR3 size: 14 residues.

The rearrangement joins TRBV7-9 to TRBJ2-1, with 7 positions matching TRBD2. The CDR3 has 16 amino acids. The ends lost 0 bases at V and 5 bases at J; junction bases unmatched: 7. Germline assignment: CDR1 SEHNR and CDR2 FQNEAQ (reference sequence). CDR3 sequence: CASSLAAGDFDNEQFF. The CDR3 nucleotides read TGTGCCAGCAGCTTAGCGGCGGGGGATTTTGACAATGAGCAGTTCTTC.

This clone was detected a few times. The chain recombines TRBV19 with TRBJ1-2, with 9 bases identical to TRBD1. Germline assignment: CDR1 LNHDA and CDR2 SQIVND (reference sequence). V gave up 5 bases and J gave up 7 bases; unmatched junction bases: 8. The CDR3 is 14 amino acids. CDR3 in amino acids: CASSSGQGGSGYTF. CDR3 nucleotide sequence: TGTGCCAGTAGTTCGGGACAGGGCGGTAGTGGCTACACCTTC.

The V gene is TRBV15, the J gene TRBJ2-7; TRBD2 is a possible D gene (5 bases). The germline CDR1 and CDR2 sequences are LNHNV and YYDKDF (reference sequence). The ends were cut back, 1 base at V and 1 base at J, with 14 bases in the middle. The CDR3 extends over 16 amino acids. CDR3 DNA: TGTGCCACCAGCAGAGGTAGTTCCTGGGAGTCCTACGAGCAGTACTTC. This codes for CATSRGSSWESYEQYF.

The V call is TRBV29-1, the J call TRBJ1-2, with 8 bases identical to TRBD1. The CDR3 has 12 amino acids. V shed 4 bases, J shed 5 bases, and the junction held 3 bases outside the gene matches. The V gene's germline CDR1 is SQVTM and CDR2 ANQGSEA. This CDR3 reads CSVGTGHYGYTF. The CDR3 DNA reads TGCAGCGTTGGGACAGGGCATTATGGCTACACCTTC.

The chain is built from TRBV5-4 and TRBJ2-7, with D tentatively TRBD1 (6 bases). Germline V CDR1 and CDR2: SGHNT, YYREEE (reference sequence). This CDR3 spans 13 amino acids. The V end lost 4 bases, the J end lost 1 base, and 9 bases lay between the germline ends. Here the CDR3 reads CASSPQGSYEQYF. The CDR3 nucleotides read TGTGCCAGCAGCCCCCAGGGGTCCTACGAGCAGTACTTC. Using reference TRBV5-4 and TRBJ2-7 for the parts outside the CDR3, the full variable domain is ETGVTQSPTHLIKTRGQQVTLRCSSQSGHNTVSWYQQALGQGPQFIFQYYREEENGRGNFPPRFSGLQFPNYSSELNVNALELDDSALYLCASSPQGSYEQYFGPGTRLTVT.

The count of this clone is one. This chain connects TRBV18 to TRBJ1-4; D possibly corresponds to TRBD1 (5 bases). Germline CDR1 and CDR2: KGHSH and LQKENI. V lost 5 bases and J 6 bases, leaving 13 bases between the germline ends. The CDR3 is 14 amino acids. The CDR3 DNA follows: TGTGCCAGCTCATCTACTCCGGGACATGAAAAACTGTTTTTT. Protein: CASSSTPGHEKLFF.

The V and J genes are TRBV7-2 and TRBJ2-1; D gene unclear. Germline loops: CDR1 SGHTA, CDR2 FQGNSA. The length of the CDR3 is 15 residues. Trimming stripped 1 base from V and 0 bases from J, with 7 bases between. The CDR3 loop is CASSLDASSYNEQFF. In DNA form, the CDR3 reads TGTGCCAGCAGCTTAGACGCCAGCTCCTACAATGAGCAGTTCTTC.

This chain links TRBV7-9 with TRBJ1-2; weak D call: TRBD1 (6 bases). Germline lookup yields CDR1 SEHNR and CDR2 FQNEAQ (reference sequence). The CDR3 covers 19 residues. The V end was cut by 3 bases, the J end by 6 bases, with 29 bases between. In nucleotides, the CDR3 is TGTGCCAGCAGCTTGCCCGGTGGGGGATACAGGGAAGGAAAGAATGGCTACACCTTC. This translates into CASSLPGGGYREGKNGYTF. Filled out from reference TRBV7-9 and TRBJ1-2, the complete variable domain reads DTGVSQNPRHKITKRGQNVTFRCDPISEHNRLYWYRQTLGQGPEFLTYFQNEAQLEKSRLLSDRFSAERPKGSFSTLEIQRTEQGDSAMYLCASSLPGGGYREGKNGYTFGSGTRLTVV.

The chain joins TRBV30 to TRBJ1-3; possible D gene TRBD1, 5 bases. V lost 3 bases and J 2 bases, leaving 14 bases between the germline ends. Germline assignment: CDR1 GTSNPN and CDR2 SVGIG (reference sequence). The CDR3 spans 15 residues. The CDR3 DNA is TGTGCCTGGAGCTCGGGGCAGACAACTGGAAACACCATATATTTT. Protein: CAWSSGQTTGNTIYF.

CDR3 DNA: TGTGCCAGCGTTTCCCGGGCCGAAGCTTTCTTT. As protein: CASVSRAEAFF. This rearrangement joins TRBV19 to TRBJ1-1, with D unresolved. CDR1 LNHDA and CDR2 SQIVND come from the germline V gene (reference sequence). The V end was cut by 9 bases, the J end by 8 bases, with 13 bases between. The CDR3 extends over 11 amino acids.

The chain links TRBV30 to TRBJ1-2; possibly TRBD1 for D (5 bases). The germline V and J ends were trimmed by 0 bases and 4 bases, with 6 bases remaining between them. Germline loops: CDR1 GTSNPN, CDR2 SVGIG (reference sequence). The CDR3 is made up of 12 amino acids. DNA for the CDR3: TGTGCCTGGAGTGTGGGACCCTATGGCTACACCTTC. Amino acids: CAWSVGPYGYTF.

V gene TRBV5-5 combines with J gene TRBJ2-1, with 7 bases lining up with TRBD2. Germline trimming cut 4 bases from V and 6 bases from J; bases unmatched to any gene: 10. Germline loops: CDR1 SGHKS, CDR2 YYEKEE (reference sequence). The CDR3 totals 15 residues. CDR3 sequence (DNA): TGTGCCAGCAGCGCGACTAGCTCCAAGGGCAATGAGCAGTTCTTC. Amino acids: CASSATSSKGNEQFF.